These 18 T cell receptor beta chains were sequenced from one sample in a study of OX40 agonist ivuxolimab in advanced cancers. Generated by immunoSEQ multiplex PCR, the TCRdb table keeps only in-frame clones and is missing some. This table has 60,000 to 70,000 clones, 75% to 90% appearing once. This sample comprised CD4+ or CD8+ T cells sorted from blood, obtained in a trial of the OX40 agonist ivuxolimab. These receptors all come from an adult with an advanced solid tumor such as melanoma, head and neck, liver or kidney cancer.

The rearrangement joins TRBV6-5 to TRBJ1-1, with unresolved D. V was clipped by 6 bases and J by 1 base, with 6 bases between them. The V gene's germline CDR1 is MNHEY and CDR2 SVGAGI. The CDR3 consists of 12 residues. CDR3 sequence: CASSERNTEAFF. Here the CDR3 DNA reads TGTGCCAGCAGCGAGAGGAACACTGAAGCTTTCTTT.

The rearrangement links TRBV7-9 to TRBJ1-4, with 8 bases lining up with TRBD1. The CDR3 totals 15 residues. V was pared by 5 bases and J by 7 bases, with 9 bases of the junction left unmatched. Germline assignment: CDR1 SEHNR and CDR2 FQNEAQ (reference sequence). The CDR3 loop reads CASSSGQGNLEKLFF. The CDR3, as DNA: TGTGCCAGCAGCAGCGGACAGGGCAATCTTGAAAAACTGTTTTTT.

V and J are TRBV28 and TRBJ2-7, with 10 bases matching TRBD2. Looked up from germline, CDR1 is MDHEN and CDR2 is SYDVKM. J was trimmed by 2 bases and V by 1 base; bases with no gene match: 5. This CDR3 spans 16 amino acids. CDR3 loop: CASSLFSSGGPYEQYF. The CDR3 coding sequence is TGTGCCAGCAGTTTATTTAGTAGCGGGGGGCCCTACGAGCAGTACTTC. Full variable domain (outside the CDR3, taken from reference TRBV28 and TRBJ2-7): DVKVTQSSRYLVKRTGEKVFLECVQDMDHENMFWYRQDPGLGLRLIYFSYDVKMKEKGDIPEGYSVSREKKERFSLILESASTNQTSMYLCASSLFSSGGPYEQYFGPGTRLTVT.

This chain joins TRBV7-6 and TRBJ2-7; D not certain. V was trimmed by 5 bases and J by 6 bases, leaving 11 bases between them. This CDR3 spans 12 amino acids. Germline V gene lookup returns CDR1 SGHVS and CDR2 FNYEAQ. The CDR3 nucleotides are TGTGCCAGCAGCAACGGGCGTTCCGAGCAGTACTTC. Translated, it gives CASSNGRSEQYF.

J is TRBJ2-2 and V is TRBV9; possible D gene TRBD1, 5 bases. The CDR3 extends over 17 amino acids. Germline values: CDR1 SGDLS, CDR2 YYNGEE. V was cut by 4 bases and J by 3 bases, with 19 bases left in between. CDR3 residues: CASSPDPRQPYTGELFF. The DNA for the CDR3 is TGTGCCAGCAGCCCCGACCCTAGACAGCCTTACACCGGGGAGCTGTTTTTT.

The chain recombines TRBV2 with TRBJ1-2, with a possible D match to TRBD1 (6 bases). The CDR3 is 13 amino acids. Trimming pared 3 bases from V and 8 bases from J, leaving 13 bases between. CDR1 and CDR2 from the germline V gene are SNHLY and FYNNEI. The CDR3 DNA sequence: TGTGCCAGCAGTGACAGACAGGAAGGCGGCTACACCTTC. It is translated as CASSDRQEGGYTF.

The rearrangement uses TRBV7-2 and TRBJ1-3; 7 bases are shared with TRBD1. CDR1 and CDR2 from the germline V gene are SGHTA and FQGNSA. The length of the CDR3 is 14 residues. Trimming cost V 6 bases and J 1 base; bases outside gene matches: 3. In DNA form, the CDR3 reads TGTGCCAGCAGTCCAGGGGGATCTGGAAACACCATATATTTT. Translated: CASSPGGSGNTIYF.

The V gene is TRBV18, the J gene TRBJ2-7; D might be TRBD1 (5 bases). Germline-derived CDR1 and CDR2 are KGHSH and LQKENI. Trimming pared 3 bases from V and 3 bases from J, leaving 12 bases between. CDR3 length: 14 amino acids. The CDR3 protein is CASSPVDTGYEQYF. CDR3 bases: TGTGCCAGCTCACCCGTGGACACGGGCTACGAGCAGTACTTC.

V usage is TRBV27 and J usage is TRBJ2-5, with 10 bases matching TRBD2. The J call may be faulty, since TRBJ2-7 better matches the DNA end. This CDR3 spans 14 amino acids. Germline V gene data show CDR1 as MNHEY and CDR2 as SMNVEV (reference sequence). CDR3 region: CASSRTSGPYEQYF. The CDR3 nucleotides read TGTGCCAGCAGTCGGACTAGCGGTCCCTACGAGCAGTACTTC.

This rearrangement joins TRBV6-5 to TRBJ1-1; D gene ambiguous. The CDR3 covers 11 residues. V was clipped by 7 bases and J by 3 bases, with 6 bases between them. Germline CDR1 is MNHEY and CDR2 is SVGAGI. In DNA, the CDR3 is TGTGCCAGCATTGGATACACTGAAGCTTTCTTT. Amino acid sequence: CASIGYTEAFF.

A single count supports this clone. V gene TRBV18 combines with J gene TRBJ2-5; D not certain. Germline CDR1 and CDR2: KGHSH and LQKENI. There are 14 residues in the CDR3. Trimming cost V 4 bases and J 1 base, with 10 bases left between them. In DNA, the CDR3 is TGTGCCAGCTCACGTGGGTCTCGCCAAGAGACCCAGTACTTC. Protein sequence: CASSRGSRQETQYF.

The chain uses TRBV28 and TRBJ2-7, with TRBD2 matching over 8 bases. This CDR3 contains 14 residues. From germline, CDR1 is MDHEN and CDR2 SYDVKM. V shed 7 bases and J 6 bases; nucleotides not matched to a gene: 11. This chain's CDR3 is CASTFSGTSSEQYF. CDR3 sequence (DNA): TGTGCCAGCACCTTTAGCGGGACTTCTAGCGAGCAGTACTTC.

J is TRBJ1-5 and V is TRBV6-1; D perhaps matches TRBD1 (6 bases). The germline V and J ends were trimmed by 5 bases and 4 bases, with 15 bases remaining between them. The CDR3 is 15 residues long. Germline V gene lookup returns CDR1 MNHNS and CDR2 SASEGT. The CDR3 bases are TGTGCCAGCAGTTCCCAGACAGGACCGAATCAGCCCCAGCATTTT. It specifies CASSSQTGPNQPQHF.

V gene TRBV10-3 combines with J gene TRBJ1-1; D remains unclear. There are 13 residues in the CDR3. V lost 3 bases and J lost 0, with 5 bases in between. Germline lookup yields CDR1 ENHRY and CDR2 SYGVKD. CDR3 in amino acids: CAISDGLNTEAFF. The CDR3 DNA reads as TGTGCCATCAGTGATGGTCTGAACACTGAAGCTTTCTTT.

CDR3 loop: CASSVEVSSTDTQYF. The CDR3 DNA reads TGTGCCAGCAGCGTAGAAGTCAGCAGCACAGATACGCAGTATTTT. The chain uses TRBV9 and TRBJ2-3, with unresolved D. Germline lookup yields CDR1 SGDLS and CDR2 YYNGEE. Between the trimmed V and J ends, which lost 0 bases and 0 bases, there was a span of 8 bases. There are 15 residues in the CDR3.

V usage is TRBV28 and J usage is TRBJ1-4, with 8 bases identical to TRBD1. Germline loops: CDR1 MDHEN, CDR2 SYDVKM. The CDR3 consists of 15 residues. Trimming cost V 5 bases and J 6 bases; bases outside gene matches: 8. CDR3: CASSPTGASDEKLFF. The CDR3 nucleotides are TGTGCCAGCAGTCCGACAGGGGCTTCGGATGAAAAACTGTTTTTT.

In this sample, this clone turned up a few times. This chain links TRBV28 with TRBJ1-2; D may be TRBD1 (6 bases). Germline V gene lookup returns CDR1 MDHEN and CDR2 SYDVKM. V lost 6 bases and J lost 6, with 20 bases in between. The CDR3 spans 15 residues. The CDR3 DNA is TGTGCCAGCAGACAGTCCGCAGGGAAGGGGGATGGCTACACCTTC. Translated: CASRQSAGKGDGYTF.

This chain uses TRBV28 with TRBJ1-3; D is uncertain. This CDR3 comprises 14 residues. V lost 8 bases, J lost 0 bases, and 11 bases lay in between. CDR1 is MDHEN, CDR2 SYDVKM, per germline. CDR3 sequence reads: CASGGQSSGNTIYF. As DNA, the CDR3 is TGTGCCAGCGGTGGGCAAAGCTCTGGAAACACCATATATTTT. The full variable domain, its missing parts supplied by reference TRBV28 and TRBJ1-3, is DVKVTQSSRYLVKRTGEKVFLECVQDMDHENMFWYRQDPGLGLRLIYFSYDVKMKEKGDIPEGYSVSREKKERFSLILESASTNQTSMYLCASGGQSSGNTIYFGEGSWLTVV.